This is a list of T cell receptor beta chains from one sample in a study of blood T cells in healthy people across ages. TCRdb recomputed calls from the 5' RACE reads with MiXCR, one row per CDR3 protein. The sample lists about 1,500,000 distinct CDR3 sequences, roughly 40% occurring once. The source material was blood. These receptor sequences come from a woman aged 18-29 years in good health. The CDR3 runs from the conserved cysteine through the conserved F or W. A D gene is named only where the DNA matches it firmly. Expanded clones get a size class; other rows say once, few or many, or leave the size out.

j_call | v_call | d_call | clone_size | cdr3_nt | cdr3_aa
TRBJ2-5 | TRBV9 | TRBD2 | . | TGTGCCAGCAGCGTCCAAGCGGGAGATAAAGAGACCCAGTACTTC | CASSVQAGDKETQYF
TRBJ2-5 | TRBV20-1 | . | . | TGCAGTGCTCCAGAAAGAGGAGGGAAAGAGACCCAGTACTTC | CSAPERGGKETQYF
TRBJ2-4 | TRBV28 | TRBD2 | . | TGTGCCAGCAGCCCATACGGGGAGGGAAGGAACATTCAGTACTTC | CASSPYGEGRNIQYF
TRBJ2-7 | TRBV20-1 | . | . | TGCAGTGCTAGAGACACCGATTTAGGGGAGCAGTACTTC | CSARDTDLGEQYF
TRBJ2-5 | TRBV14 | TRBD1 | few | TGTGCCAGCAGCCAAGATCGGACAGGGAAAGAGACCCAGTACTTC | CASSQDRTGKETQYF
TRBJ1-6 | TRBV12-5 | . | few | TGTGCTAGTGGTTTACAGGAGTCGGGAAATTCACCCCTCCACTTT | CASGLQESGNSPLHF
TRBJ2-4 | TRBV20-1 | TRBD1 | . | TGCAGTGCCCGGACAGGGGCGGGCATTCAGTACTTC | CSARTGAGIQYF
TRBJ1-2 | TRBV28 | . | . | TGTGCCAGCAGTTTTGTCCCGGGATCACATGGCTACACCTTC | CASSFVPGSHGYTF
TRBJ1-1 | TRBV7-8 | . | . | TGTGCCAGCAGCCCCAACAGGGTCTGGAACACTGAAGCTTTCTTT | CASSPNRVWNTEAFF
TRBJ2-7 | TRBV4-2 | TRBD2 | . | TGTGCCAGCAGCCAAGATGGGACTAGCATGGATGAGCAGTACTTC | CASSQDGTSMDEQYF
TRBJ2-1 | TRBV7-2 | TRBD2 | few | TGTGCCAGCAGCCCTAGAGGACTAGCGGGAGGGCACGAGCAGTTCTTC | CASSPRGLAGGHEQFF